Below, 16 T cell receptor beta chains from the same sample are listed, as sequenced in a study of T cells after yellow fever vaccination (dated by TCRdb to about 2019). Receptor libraries were prepared by 5' RACE. The data were produced on an Illumina HiSeq 2500. TCRdb trimmed public reads at Q25 via fastp, called clones via MiXCR and kept in-frame beta chains. Identical CDR3 proteins give one entry, which carries the most common genes and DNA. Here the sample has 78,000 or so distinct CDR3 sequences; about 7.3% occur a single time. Roughly 30% of the sample goes to the ten largest clones. In the paper's terms, the treatment or condition label means: live attenuated yellow fever vaccine strain. The sample consisted of CD8+ T cells sorted from PBMCs, taken 10 to 11 days after the first yellow fever vaccination. Receptors originate from a man aged 18-30 years who received the YFV17D yellow fever vaccine.

This clonotype was recorded at least ten times. The V and J genes are TRBV6-5 and TRBJ1-2; perhaps TRBD1 as D (6 bases). The CDR3 spans 15 residues. V gave up 0 bases and J gave up 4 bases, with 12 bases separating them. Germline V CDR1 and CDR2: MNHEY, SVGAGI. The CDR3 sequence: CASSYSDSSLYGYTF. The CDR3, as DNA: TGTGCCAGCAGTTACTCGGACAGCTCCCTCTATGGCTACACCTTC.

This clonotype was observed a few times. The chain uses TRBV11-2 and TRBJ2-1; D is unclear. The CDR3 length is 14 residues. V gave up 2 bases and J gave up 5 bases, with 10 bases separating them. Per the germline V gene, CDR1 is SGHAT and CDR2 is FQNNGV. The CDR3 here is CASSLFGQDNEQFF. The CDR3 DNA sequence: TGTGCCAGCAGCTTATTCGGGCAAGACAATGAGCAGTTCTTC.

This clonotype was seen at least ten times. The chain has TRBV6-5 and TRBJ2-1; D might be TRBD1 or TRBD2, each matching 5 bases. Trimming stripped 8 bases from V and 5 bases from J, with 16 bases between. Germline-derived CDR1 and CDR2 are MNHEY and SVGAGI. The CDR3 is 14 residues long. CDR3 region: CASRNRGINNEQFF. The CDR3 bases are TGTGCCAGCCGAAACCGGGGCATCAACAATGAGCAGTTCTTC.

This clonotype was recorded many times. This chain links TRBV7-3 with TRBJ2-7, with 11 bases lining up with TRBD2. Germline V gives CDR1 SGHTA, CDR2 FQGTGA. V lost 3 bases to trimming and J lost 3 bases; unmatched junction nucleotides: 7. The CDR3 contains 16 residues. This chain's CDR3 is CASSLGGTSGVYEQYF. The CDR3 coding sequence is TGTGCCAGCAGCTTGGGCGGGACTAGCGGTGTCTACGAGCAGTACTTC.

Worth noting for this clonotype: A junction boundary mismatches the germline segment, possibly from a read error. The chain employs TRBV28 and TRBJ1-1, with D possibly matching TRBD1 (5 bases). The germline V gene encodes CDR1 MDHEN and CDR2 SYDVKM. There are 14 residues in the CDR3. Here the CDR3 reads CVSSLSRVRAEAFF. CDR3 in DNA: TGTGTCAGCAGTTTGAGCAGGGTGCGCGCTGAAGCTTTCTTT.

This chain joins TRBV12-3 or TRBV12-4 and TRBJ2-5; 9 bases are a match to TRBD2. The CDR3 contains 12 residues. J was trimmed by 5 bases and V by 8 bases; bases with no gene match: 3. The CDR3: CASGGGVETQYF. For the CDR3, the DNA is TGTGCCAGCGGCGGGGGGGTGGAGACCCAGTACTTC.

The chain uses TRBV11-2 and TRBJ1-5; 8 positions match TRBD1. This CDR3 comprises 15 residues. V gave up 0 bases and J gave up 6 bases; unmatched junction bases: 4. CDR1 and CDR2 (germline): SGHAT, FQNNGV. CDR3: CASSLDPGGGQPQHF. The CDR3 bases are TGTGCCAGCAGCTTAGACCCAGGGGGCGGTCAGCCCCAGCATTTT. The full variable domain, completed using reference TRBV11-2 and TRBJ1-5, is EAGVAQSPRYKIIEKRQSVAFWCNPISGHATLYWYQQILGQGPKLLIQFQNNGVVDDSQLPKDRFSAERLKGVDSTLKIQPAKLEDSAVYLCASSLDPGGGQPQHFGDGTRLSIL.

This clonotype was seen repeatedly, ten times or more. V is TRBV6-5 and J is TRBJ1-2; 7 bases are a match to TRBD1. Germline CDR1 MNHEY, CDR2 SVGAGI. CDR3 size: 16 residues. With 5 bases clipped from V and 4 bases from J, the junction kept 13 bases outside the gene matches. The CDR3 spells CASSNTEEDRFYGYTF. CDR3 DNA: TGTGCCAGCAGTAATACCGAGGAGGACAGGTTCTATGGCTACACCTTC.

This clonotype was detected ten times or more. The chain carries TRBV7-9 and TRBJ2-3, with D uncertain. Germline loops: CDR1 SEHNR, CDR2 FQNEAQ (reference sequence). Trimming left V 1 base short and J 4 bases short, with 12 bases between. The CDR3 is 15 residues long. The CDR3 sequence: CASSLVVIGPDTQYF. CDR3 nucleotide sequence: TGTGCCAGCAGCTTAGTAGTTATTGGCCCAGATACGCAGTATTTT.

This clonotype was detected many times. The CDR3 nucleotides read TGTGCCAGCAGTTGGGGGGATGGCTATGGCTACACCTTC. Its translation is CASSWGDGYGYTF. The rearrangement uses TRBV12-3 or TRBV12-4 and TRBJ1-2; weak D call: TRBD1 (5 bases). The CDR3 totals 13 residues. Trimming left V 4 bases short and J 4 bases short, with 10 bases between.

This chain connects TRBV20-1 to TRBJ2-1; 8 bases align to TRBD1. The V gene end was trimmed by 6 bases and the J gene end by 6 bases; junction bases not matched to a gene: 7. Germline lookup yields CDR1 DFQATT and CDR2 SNEGSKA (reference sequence). CDR3 size: 13 residues. CDR3 sequence: CSAPTGVRNEQFF. The CDR3 nucleotides are TGCAGTGCGCCGACAGGGGTCCGCAATGAGCAGTTCTTC.

The chain couples TRBV9 to TRBJ2-3; D may be TRBD1 or TRBD2 (5 bases each). From germline, CDR1 is SGDLS and CDR2 YYNGEE. Trimming removed 0 bases at V and 4 bases at J, with 9 bases between. The CDR3 spans 14 residues. Here the CDR3 DNA reads TGTGCCAGCAGCGTAGCGGGGACGGCAGATACGCAGTATTTT. Protein product: CASSVAGTADTQYF.

The sample holds many counts of this clonotype. The chain links TRBV30 to TRBJ2-7, with D maybe TRBD1 (5 bases). The CDR3 consists of 11 residues. V was trimmed by 7 bases and J by 4 bases, leaving 11 bases between them. CDR1 and CDR2 (germline): GTSNPN, SVGIG (reference sequence). The CDR3 sequence is CALATVYEQYF. CDR3 sequence (DNA): TGTGCCTTGGCGACAGTTTACGAGCAGTACTTC.

In its sample, this clonotype was seen many times. CDR3 nucleotide sequence: TGCGCCAGCAGCCTACACGAGGGAGTGAACACTGAAGCTTTCTTT. As protein: CASSLHEGVNTEAFF. This chain uses TRBV4-3 with TRBJ1-1; D is undetermined. CDR1 is LGHNA and CDR2 is YSLEER in the germline V gene. The CDR3 loop spans 15 amino acids. Trimming took 4 bases from V and 0 from J, leaving 12 bases between them.

The chain couples TRBV29-1 to TRBJ2-1; 9 bases match TRBD1. Trimming removed 6 bases from V and 9 bases from J; junction bases left unmatched: 3. CDR3 size: 11 residues. In germline, CDR1 is SQVTM, CDR2 ANQGSEA. For the CDR3, the DNA is TGCAGCGTGACAGGGGGTGGTGAGCAGTTCTTC. The encoded protein is CSVTGGGEQFF.

This chain uses TRBV13 with TRBJ2-3; perhaps TRBD1 as D (6 bases). Germline V lookup: CDR1 PRHDT, CDR2 FYEKMQ (reference sequence). The CDR3 has 13 residues. The V end lost 9 bases, the J end lost 3 bases, and 13 bases lay between the germline ends. Here the CDR3 DNA reads TGTGCCAGGGCCACGGACAGAACAGATACGCAGTATTTT. As protein: CARATDRTDTQYF.